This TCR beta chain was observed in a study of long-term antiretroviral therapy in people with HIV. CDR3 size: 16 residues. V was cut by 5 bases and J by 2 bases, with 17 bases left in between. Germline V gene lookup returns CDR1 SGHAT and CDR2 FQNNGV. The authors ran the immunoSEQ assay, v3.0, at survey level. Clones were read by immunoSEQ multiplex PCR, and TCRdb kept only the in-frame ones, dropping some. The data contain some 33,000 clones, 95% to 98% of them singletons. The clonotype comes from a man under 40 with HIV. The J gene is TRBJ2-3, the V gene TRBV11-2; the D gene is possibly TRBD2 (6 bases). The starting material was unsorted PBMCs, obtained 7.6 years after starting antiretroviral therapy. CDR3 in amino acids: CASSPSGGTFTDTQYF. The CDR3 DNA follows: TGTGCCAGCAGCCCCTCGGGCGGGACCTTCACAGATACGCAGTATTTT.